The next 9 T cell receptor beta chains were all read from a single sample in a study of cytomegalovirus exposure and HLA in healthy donors. In the PCR, 60 Vbeta and 13 Jbeta primers were used. This table comes from immunoSEQ multiplex PCR, and its TCRdb copy is limited to in-frame clones, with some not included. The sample includes around 160,000 clones, roughly 80% of them seen just once. Sequenced: PBMCs. All receptors derive from a man aged 18-30 years in good health and CMV-seropositive.

V usage is TRBV11-2 and J usage is TRBJ1-1; 8 nucleotides align to TRBD1. Germline V gives CDR1 SGHAT, CDR2 FQNNGV. The V gene end was trimmed by 5 bases and the J gene end by 0 bases; junction bases not matched to a gene: 11. The CDR3 covers 17 residues. The CDR3 DNA reads TGTGCCAGCAGCCCACCGGGGAGACAGGGGCTGAACACTGAAGCTTTCTTT. Residues: CASSPPGRQGLNTEAFF.

This chain connects TRBV5-1 to TRBJ2-7, with 8 bases identical to TRBD1. The CDR3 is 15 amino acids. Germline CDR1 SGHRS, CDR2 YFSETQ. The J segment lost 7 bases and the V segment lost 0 bases, leaving 9 bases of the junction unmatched. This chain's CDR3 is CASSLAPDREEEQYF. The DNA of the CDR3 is TGCGCCAGCAGCTTGGCTCCGGACAGGGAGGAGGAGCAGTACTTC.

The chain combines TRBV15 with TRBJ2-7, with D tentatively TRBD1 (6 bases). The CDR3 has 12 amino acids. The ends were cut back, 5 bases at V and 3 bases at J, with 8 bases in the middle. Germline assignment: CDR1 LNHNV and CDR2 YYDKDF (reference sequence). The CDR3 nucleotides read TGTGCCACCAGCGTACAGGGCTACGAGCAGTACTTC. It is translated as CATSVQGYEQYF. Supplemented by reference TRBV15 and TRBJ2-7, the full variable domain reads DAMVIQNPRYQVTQFGKPVTLSCSQTLNHNVMYWYQQKSSQAPKLLFHYYDKDFNNEADTPDNFQSRRPNTSFCFLDIRSPGLGDTAMYLCATSVQGYEQYFGPGTRLTVT.

V usage is TRBV27 and J usage is TRBJ2-7; D unresolved. V lost 0 bases and J lost 3, with 9 bases in between. Germline CDR1 reads MNHEY; CDR2 reads SMNVEV (reference sequence). There are 14 residues in the CDR3. The CDR3, as DNA: TGTGCCAGCAGTTTATCGCCAGAAGTCTACGAGCAGTACTTC. Protein product: CASSLSPEVYEQYF.

The chain couples TRBV9 to TRBJ2-1, with 7 bases aligning to TRBD2. The CDR3 has 15 amino acids. V shed 2 bases and J 4 bases; nucleotides not matched to a gene: 6. Germline CDR1 reads SGDLS; CDR2 reads YYNGEE. For the CDR3, the DNA is TGTGCCAGCAGCGTCAGCGGGGTCATGTACAATGAGCAGTTCTTC. The encoded protein is CASSVSGVMYNEQFF.

CDR3 amino acids: CASSVLRDRSYETQYF. CDR3 DNA sequence: TGTGCCAGCAGCGTCCTCCGGGACAGGTCTTATGAGACCCAGTACTTC. The chain links TRBV7-8 to TRBJ2-5; TRBD1 matches 8 bases. Per the germline V gene, CDR1 is SGHVS and CDR2 is FQNEAQ. The CDR3 runs 16 residues. The junction had 13 bases not matched to a gene; V was cut back by 5 bases and J by 5 bases.

The chain couples TRBV18 to TRBJ2-7, with D perhaps TRBD1 (5 bases). V lost 0 bases and J lost 0, with 21 bases in between. Germline V gene data show CDR1 as KGHSH and CDR2 as LQKENI. The CDR3 consists of 19 residues. The CDR3 here is CASSPPYRIDAPSSYEQYF. The CDR3 DNA is TGTGCCAGCTCACCACCGTACAGGATCGACGCCCCTAGCTCCTACGAGCAGTACTTC.

The chain has TRBV14 and TRBJ1-1, with D perhaps matching TRBD1 (6 bases). Germline V gene data show CDR1 as SGHDN and CDR2 as FVKESK. V gave up 5 bases and J gave up 1 base, with 14 bases separating them. This CDR3 has 15 amino acids. CDR3: CASSAGGGRNTEAFF. The CDR3 coding sequence is TGTGCCAGCAGCGCCGGGGGGGGCCGGAACACTGAAGCTTTCTTT.

The rearrangement joins TRBV28 to TRBJ2-5, with 9 nucleotides matching TRBD1. This CDR3 contains 12 residues. Germline V gene lookup returns CDR1 MDHEN and CDR2 SYDVKM. V lost 10 bases to trimming and J lost 4 bases; unmatched junction nucleotides: 4. The CDR3 reads CATYRGRETQYF. DNA of the CDR3: TGTGCCACCTACAGGGGGCGAGAGACCCAGTACTTC. The complete variable domain, with remaining parts taken from reference TRBV28 and TRBJ2-5, reads DVKVTQSSRYLVKRTGEKVFLECVQDMDHENMFWYRQDPGLGLRLIYFSYDVKMKEKGDIPEGYSVSREKKERFSLILESASTNQTSMYLCATYRGRETQYFGPGTRLLVL.